Listed below are T cell receptor beta chains from one sample, sequenced in a study of cytomegalovirus exposure and HLA in healthy donors. Here immunoSEQ multiplex PCR was the method, and the copy in TCRdb shows in-frame clones only, minus some. The profile shows 120,000 to 150,000 clones, approximately 79% of them singletons. Specimen: PBMCs. These receptor sequences come from a male donor in good health and CMV-seronegative. The CDR3 runs from the conserved cysteine through the conserved F or W. Fields, in order: V gene, clone size, D gene, J gene, CDR3 DNA, CDR3 protein. D genes are given only for firm matches. Part of the rows lack a size; the others show once, few, many or a class for expanded clones.

>TRBV19|NA|TRBD2|TRBJ2-3
TGTGCCAGTACCGCTAGCGGGAGTGTCCCAGATACGCAGTATTTT
CASTASGSVPDTQYF
>TRBV5-6|NA|TRBD1|TRBJ2-5
TGTGCCAGCAGCTTGGGGGACAGGGGGCGAGAGACCCAGTACTTC
CASSLGDRGRETQYF
>TRBV18|few|NA|TRBJ1-1
TGTGCCAGCTCAGAATCTGCGGCTTTCTTT
CASSESAAFF
>TRBV7-8|NA|TRBD2|TRBJ2-5
TGTGCCAGCAGCTTAGCGCTAATAGCAAGCGGGGGGGGGTTAGGCGACCAAGAGACCCAGTACTTC
CASSLALIASGGGLGDQETQYF
>TRBV9|NA|NA|TRBJ1-2
TGTGCCAGCAGCGTAGGCCTGGAGGGATTCTACACCTTC
CASSVGLEGFYTF
>TRBV7-6|NA|NA|TRBJ2-2
TGTGCCAGCAGCTTAGTAACAGGGAACGGGGAGCTGTTTTTT
CASSLVTGNGELFF
>TRBV5-1|NA|NA|TRBJ2-1
TGCGCCAGCAGCCGACAGTATAATGAGCAGTTCTTC
CASSRQYNEQFF
>TRBV2|NA|TRBD1|TRBJ2-4
TGTGCCAGCAGTGAAGCGGAGACAGGGGCCAACATTCAGTACTTC
CASSEAETGANIQYF
>TRBV6-4|few|NA|TRBJ1-5
TGTGCCAGCAGCCAAACAGGAGAGAATCAGCCCCAGCATTTT
CASSQTGENQPQHF
>TRBV5-1|few|TRBD1|TRBJ1-4
TGCGCCAGCAGCTCTACAGGGGGAGGCACTAATGAAAAACTGTTTTTT
CASSSTGGGTNEKLFF
>TRBV28|NA|NA|TRBJ2-5
TGTGCCAGCGTCAGGCAGGGGAAATTAGAGACCCAGTACTTC
CASVRQGKLETQYF
>TRBV5-1|once|TRBD1|TRBJ1-3
TGCGCCAGCAGCTTCGCCGACAGGGGGCAAGACACCATATATTTT
CASSFADRGQDTIYF
>TRBV5-6|NA|TRBD2|TRBJ2-1
TGTGCCAGCAGCGATGGACTAGCGGGGGACCTCTCCTACAATGAGCAGTTCTTC
CASSDGLAGDLSYNEQFF
>TRBV6-4|NA|TRBD2|TRBJ2-1
TGTGCCAGCAGCACGGGACTAGCGGGGGGTAATGAGCAGTTCTTC
CASSTGLAGGNEQFF
>TRBV30|NA|NA|TRBJ1-5
TGTGCCTGGAGTGCGGACAGTAATCAGCCCCAGCATTTT
CAWSADSNQPQHF
>TRBV7-9|NA|NA|TRBJ1-5
TGTGCCAGCAGTCCAGGGTCCCAGCCCCAGCATTTT
CASSPGSQPQHF
>TRBV6-5|NA|NA|TRBJ1-2
TGTGCCAGCAGTTACTCGAGGAGGACGGAAACCTATGGCTACACCTTC
CASSYSRRTETYGYTF
>TRBV7-2|NA|TRBD1|TRBJ1-2
TGTGCCAGCAGCTTGCAAGGGACAGAGAACTATGGCTACACCTTC
CASSLQGTENYGYTF
>TRBV7-2|NA|NA|TRBJ2-7
TGTGCCAGCAGCTTAGGGGGCGGGATAGACGAGCAGTACTTC
CASSLGGGIDEQYF
>TRBV25-1|NA|NA|TRBJ2-3
TGTGCCAGCAGCGGGGCAGGGAGGACAGATACGCAGTATTTT
CASSGAGRTDTQYF
>TRBV5-1|once|TRBD1|TRBJ2-7
TGCGCCAGCAGTGGGACAGGAGACTACGAGCAGTACTTC
CASSGTGDYEQYF
>TRBV5-4|few|NA|TRBJ1-6
TGTGCCAGCAGCTTGGGGCAGGAAAATTCACCCCTCCACTTT
CASSLGQENSPLHF
>TRBV5-4|NA|TRBD2|TRBJ2-1
TGTGCCAGCAGCAGAGCGGGAGGCACACACAATGAGCAGTTCTTC
CASSRAGGTHNEQFF
>TRBV6-6|NA|TRBD2|TRBJ2-5
TGTGCCAGCCGATACGAGGGACTAGCCTCAGAGACCCAGTACTTC
CASRYEGLASETQYF
>TRBV18|NA|TRBD1|TRBJ1-6
TGTGCCAGCTCACCGCCGGGACAGGGTATCGGGTCACCCCTCCACTTT
CASSPPGQGIGSPLHF
>TRBV7-7|NA|TRBD1|TRBJ2-2
TGTGCCAGCAGCTCCCTCGGGACAGTTGGGGCCGGGGAGCTGTTTTTT
CASSSLGTVGAGELFF
>TRBV5-4|NA|NA|TRBJ1-2
TGTGCCAGCAGCCTGTCCAGTGGAGGGGTTTATGGCTACACCTTC
CASSLSSGGVYGYTF
>TRBV5-1|NA|NA|TRBJ1-6
TGCGCCAGCACCAGGGGAGAGAAAGGTTCACCCCTCCACTTT
CASTRGEKGSPLHF
>TRBV11-3|NA|TRBD2|TRBJ2-1
TGTGCCAGCACGTACCGGGAGGGGCAGTTCTTC
CASTYREGQFF
>TRBV6-6|NA|NA|TRBJ1-1
TGTGCCAGCGACATGGGGGCGGGGAACACTGAAGCTTTCTTT
CASDMGAGNTEAFF
>TRBV11-3|NA|TRBD2|TRBJ2-7
TGTGCCAGCAGCCAACAAAGCGGGAGTTGGTCCTACGAGCAGTACTTC
CASSQQSGSWSYEQYF
>TRBV18|NA|NA|TRBJ2-2
TGTGCCAGCTCCTCGGGGGGCGTGAACACCGGGGAGCTGTTTTTT
CASSSGGVNTGELFF
>TRBV5-4|NA|TRBD2|TRBJ2-1
TGTGCCAGCAGCTCCGGGGGGGGGCTGAAGAATGAGCAGTTCTTC
CASSSGGGLKNEQFF
>TRBV5-6|once|TRBD1|TRBJ2-5
TGTGCCAGCAGCTTATATTCGGGACAGGAAGAGACCCAGTACTTC
CASSLYSGQEETQYF
>TRBV4-2|few|TRBD1|TRBJ2-3
TGTGCCAGCAGCCAAGATATAGGGGGCGCAGATACGCAGTATTTT
CASSQDIGGADTQYF
>TRBV7-2|once|NA|TRBJ2-1
TGTGCCAGCAGCCCCTGGGCTAGCGAGAACAATGAGCAGTTCTTC
CASSPWASENNEQFF
>TRBV6-5|few|TRBD1|TRBJ1-2
TGTGCCATTCATTCCGGGACAGGGGGAGGTAGCTACACCTTC
CAIHSGTGGGSYTF
>TRBV7-2|once|NA|TRBJ1-1
TGTGCCAGCAGCTTAGCCGGGGTGAACACTGAAGCTTTCTTT
CASSLAGVNTEAFF
>TRBV7-3|NA|NA|TRBJ2-2
TGTGCCAGCAGTAGGGACAACGCGAACACCGGGGAGCTGTTTTTT
CASSRDNANTGELFF
>TRBV18|NA|NA|TRBJ2-2
TGTGCCAGCTCACCACGTCGGGACACCGGGGAGCTGTTTTTT
CASSPRRDTGELFF
>TRBV7-9|NA|TRBD1|TRBJ1-1
TGTGCCAGCAGCTCCCACTCCTCAGGGGGTGCCACTGAAGCTTTCTTT
CASSSHSSGGATEAFF
>TRBV19|NA|NA|TRBJ1-2
TGTGCCAGTAGTATCGAGCTACAGTTCTATGGCTACACCTTC
CASSIELQFYGYTF
>TRBV5-6|NA|NA|TRBJ2-1
TGTGCCAGCAGCTTGCAGTCGGCTAGACTGTACAATGAGCAGTTCTTC
CASSLQSARLYNEQFF